This T cell receptor (beta chain) was found in a study of blood T cells in healthy people across ages. Whole-study findings and limits: Roughly linearly, TCR beta diversity per million T cells fell as age increased.

The use of a sample-barcoded 5' primer and a J-beta primer mix characterized a second PCR of about 7 to 12 cycles. All cDNA molecules were each tagged by a template-switch adaptor with 12 random nucleotides. TCRdb recomputed calls from the 5' RACE reads with MiXCR, one row per CDR3 protein. The data show hundreds of thousands of distinct CDR3 sequences, 45% to 70% seen once. Deletions cut 7 bases from V and 1 base from J, with 12 bases between. The CDR3 runs to 14 residues. The V gene's germline CDR1 is MNHNY and CDR2 SVGAGI (reference sequence). As concerns this clonotype: The target antigen is unknown.

Isolating PBMCs gave at least 6.5 million of these cells per sample. The TCR originated in a man aged 35 to 55 in good health. The sample was blood. V and J are TRBV6-6 and TRBJ2-3, with no clear D. This CDR3 is CASNGQDGTDTQYF. The CDR3 DNA reads as TGTGCCAGCAATGGTCAGGACGGCACAGATACGCAGTATTTT.